A selection of T cell receptor beta chains follows, all from one sample in a study of T cells in localized non-small cell lung cancer. TCRdb keeps only in-frame clones here, not all; method: immunoSEQ multiplex PCR. There are tens of thousands of clones in the sample; 88% occur only once, and roughly 13% lies in the top ten. This specimen consisted of peripheral blood, obtained before any cancer treatment. The source is a female donor over 55 with stage III squamous cell lung carcinoma. Each CDR3 is given with its conserved first and last residue. Fields, in order: J gene, clone size, V gene, D gene, CDR3 DNA, CDR3 protein. D genes are given only for firm matches. Part of the rows lack a size; the others show once, few, many or a class for expanded clones.

>TRBJ2-3|.|TRBV7-9|TRBD2
TGTGCCAGCAGCTTTGTAGCGGGAGGGCGAGATACGCAGTATTTT
CASSFVAGGRDTQYF
>TRBJ1-6|.|TRBV5-1|.
TGCGCCAGCAGCCTATCCCAGGGGTCGTCGGTTTCACCCCTCCACTTT
CASSLSQGSSVSPLHF
>TRBJ2-1|.|TRBV2|.
TGTGCCAGCACCGCCGGGATTTTTGATGAGCAGTTCTTC
CASTAGIFDEQFF
>TRBJ1-6|.|TRBV19|.
TGTGCCAGTAGTACCCCCGGGTCTTCACCCCTCCACTTT
CASSTPGSSPLHF
>TRBJ1-4|.|TRBV27|.
TGTGCCAGCAGTATAACAGGGATGTGGGCTAATGAAAAACTGTTTTTT
CASSITGMWANEKLFF
>TRBJ2-2|.|TRBV19|.
TGTGCCAGTAGTTATGGGGGCCCCCCTCCCGGGGAGCTGTTTTTT
CASSYGGPPPGELFF
>TRBJ1-1|.|TRBV6-5|TRBD1
TGTGCCAGCAGTTCATCACCGGGACAGGGGGCCACTGAAGCTTTCTTT
CASSSSPGQGATEAFF
>TRBJ1-4|once|TRBV27|TRBD1
TGTGCCAGCAGCTGGGGACAGGGTATGACTAATGAAAAACTGTTTTTT
CASSWGQGMTNEKLFF
>TRBJ2-1|.|TRBV18|.
TGTGCCAGCTCACAAAAAAGCGGTGAGCAGTTCTTC
CASSQKSGEQFF
>TRBJ2-7|.|TRBV5-1|TRBD1
TGCGCCAGCAGCCCGGACGGGACAGGGAGGTTCGGGGAGCAGTACTTC
CASSPDGTGRFGEQYF
>TRBJ2-7|few|TRBV7-9|.
TGTGCCAGCAGCTTAGGGCGGGGCGAGCAGTACTTC
CASSLGRGEQYF
>TRBJ2-7|.|TRBV19|TRBD2
TGTGCCAGTAGTTTCACGGGAGGGCCCTACGAGCAGTACTTC
CASSFTGGPYEQYF
>TRBJ2-7|few|TRBV4-2|TRBD2
TGTGCCAGCAGCCCACTAGCGGGAGGGGATGGCGAGCAGTACTTC
CASSPLAGGDGEQYF
>TRBJ2-1|.|TRBV5-1|TRBD2
TGCGCCAGCAGCCCAGCGGGAGGGCCGGTTGAGCAGTTCTTC
CASSPAGGPVEQFF
>TRBJ2-5|.|TRBV2|TRBD2
TGTGCCAGCAGTGATCTAGCGGGAGTGGGGACCCAGTACTTC
CASSDLAGVGTQYF
>TRBJ1-6|.|TRBV7-9|.
TGTGCCAGCAGCGACGGGAATTCACCCCTCCACTTT
CASSDGNSPLHF
>TRBJ2-5|.|TRBV18|TRBD2
TGTGCCAGCTCACCAAGACTAGCGGGGGATTCCCAAGAGACCCAGTACTTC
CASSPRLAGDSQETQYF
>TRBJ2-4|.|TRBV5-6|.
TGTGCCAGCAGCACGTTCTCAGGGGCCCTGGCCAAAAACATTCAGTACTTC
CASSTFSGALAKNIQYF
>TRBJ1-1|once|TRBV10-3|.
TGTGCCATCAGTGATGAAAGAGGGGATGAAGCTTTCTTT
CAISDERGDEAFF
>TRBJ2-1|few|TRBV28|.
TGTGCCAGCAGTTCAACCCCGGGACTCCAAGGGAATGAGCAGTTCTTC
CASSSTPGLQGNEQFF
>TRBJ1-5|.|TRBV2|TRBD1
TGTGCCAGCAGCGACCAGGGGGCTCTTAGCAATCAGCCCCAGCATTTT
CASSDQGALSNQPQHF
>TRBJ2-7|.|TRBV2|.
TGTGCCAGCAGGGGTGGGGGCAGGGGCCGCGAGCAGTACTTC
CASRGGGRGREQYF
>TRBJ1-2|once|TRBV5-4|TRBD1
TGTGCCAGCAGCTTGGTGGACAGGGTAGTGGAAGGCTACACCTTC
CASSLVDRVVEGYTF
>TRBJ1-2|.|TRBV4-1|TRBD1
TGCGCCAGCAGCCAAGATTTGGGTCCAGGGGGTTATGGCTACACCTTC
CASSQDLGPGGYGYTF
>TRBJ2-3|.|TRBV28|TRBD1
TGTGCCAGCATGCCAGGGGGCTTGGGCACAGATACGCAGTATTTT
CASMPGGLGTDTQYF
>TRBJ1-1|few|TRBV7-9|.
TGTGCCAGCAGCTTAGGGCGCCCTGGGGAAACTCTTGAAGCTTTCTTT
CASSLGRPGETLEAFF
>TRBJ2-7|.|TRBV2|TRBD2
TGTGCCAGCAGTGAAGGACTAGCGGAGTTCTACGAGCAGTACTTC
CASSEGLAEFYEQYF
>TRBJ1-2|.|TRBV7-8|.
TGTGCCAGCAGCTTAGGGGGCGGATATGGCTACACCTTC
CASSLGGGYGYTF
>TRBJ1-5|.|TRBV15|TRBD1
TGTGCCACCGCGGCTGGGACAGGGGGCAATCAGCCCCAGCATTTT
CATAAGTGGNQPQHF
>TRBJ2-5|.|TRBV27|.
TGTGCCAGCAGTGTTAGACCCCGGGAGACCCAGTACTTC
CASSVRPRETQYF
>TRBJ1-5|.|TRBV27|.
TGTGCCAGCAGTTTATGGGCAGACAATCAGCCCCAGCATTTT
CASSLWADNQPQHF
>TRBJ1-1|once|TRBV5-1|.
TGCGCCAGCAGCTCCTACACTGAAGCTTTCTTT
CASSSYTEAFF
>TRBJ1-1|.|TRBV19|TRBD1
TGTGCCAGTACCCCGGTCCGGGACAGGGGTAGAAGGGCTACTGAAGCTTTCTTT
CASTPVRDRGRRATEAFF
>TRBJ2-5|once|TRBV10-2|TRBD2
TGCGCCAGCAGTGATTATGGGAGAACGGGGGGAAGAGAGACCCAGTACTTC
CASSDYGRTGGRETQYF
>TRBJ1-2|.|TRBV19|.
TGTGCCAGCAGGTCCCCAGGGACCTATGGCTACACCTTC
CASRSPGTYGYTF
>TRBJ2-5|few|TRBV27|.
TGTGCCAGCAGTCTGCCAGGGAAGACCCAGTACTTC
CASSLPGKTQYF
>TRBJ2-7|.|TRBV28|TRBD1
TGTGCCAGCAGTTTCTGGTCAGGGGGCGCGGTCCACGAGCAGTACTTC
CASSFWSGGAVHEQYF
>TRBJ1-5|.|TRBV28|TRBD1
TGTGCCAGCAGGACCCCAGGGGGGAGTCAGCCCCAGCATTTT
CASRTPGGSQPQHF
>TRBJ2-7|.|TRBV18|TRBD2
TGTGCCAGCTCACCACCCGGACTAGCGGGGAAAGGCGAGCAGTACTTC
CASSPPGLAGKGEQYF
>TRBJ2-5|.|TRBV6-5|TRBD2
TGTGCCAGCAGTTTTAGCGGGGGCCAGGAGACCCAGTACTTC
CASSFSGGQETQYF